The entry below describes one T cell receptor beta chain. Its target is unknown. This specimen belongs to a study of T cell responses to AZD1222 COVID-19 vaccine. Per the germline V gene, CDR1 is SGHKS and CDR2 is YYEKEE (reference sequence). There are 12 residues in the CDR3. With 5 bases removed from V and 14 bases from J, the gap between germline ends came to 14 bases. Repertoires were generated with immunoSEQ multiplex PCR, while TCRdb's copy carries only in-frame clones and drops some. This table holds 20,000 or so clones, 89% found once. Whole-study results and caveats: Researchers report vaccine-associated CD4 TCRs spanning spike, with dominance at 160-218 and 743-854. There were mostly white British donors and more females than males, and clonal diversity was possibly underestimated.

The TCR comes from an adult who received the AZD1222 COVID-19 vaccine. Source: peripheral blood, taken 28 days after the second AZD1222 dose. The chain combines TRBV5-5 with TRBJ1-6, with D possibly TRBD1 on 5 matching bases. In DNA, the CDR3 is TGTGCCAGCAGTTGGGGGGATGGATCCCTCCACTTT. Translation gives CASSWGDGSLHF.